The TCR beta chain under discussion was sequenced for a study of cytomegalovirus exposure and HLA in healthy donors. PCR was performed using 60 Vbeta and 13 Jbeta primers. TCRdb's copy holds only in-frame clones and misses some; the assay was immunoSEQ multiplex PCR. Its table lists about 100,000 clones. CDR3 length: 13 residues. The germline V gene has CDR1 LGHNA and CDR2 YSLEER. Trimming shortened V by 0 bases and J by 6 bases, and 9 bases separated the two germline ends. Sequenced sample: PBMCs. V is TRBV4-3 and J is TRBJ2-7, with no clear D. This clonotype was obtained from a girl aged 5-17 years in good health and CMV-seropositive. The CDR3 DNA reads as TGCGCCAGCAGCCAAGAGGCCGGGTCCGAGCAGTACTTC. It specifies CASSQEAGSEQYF.